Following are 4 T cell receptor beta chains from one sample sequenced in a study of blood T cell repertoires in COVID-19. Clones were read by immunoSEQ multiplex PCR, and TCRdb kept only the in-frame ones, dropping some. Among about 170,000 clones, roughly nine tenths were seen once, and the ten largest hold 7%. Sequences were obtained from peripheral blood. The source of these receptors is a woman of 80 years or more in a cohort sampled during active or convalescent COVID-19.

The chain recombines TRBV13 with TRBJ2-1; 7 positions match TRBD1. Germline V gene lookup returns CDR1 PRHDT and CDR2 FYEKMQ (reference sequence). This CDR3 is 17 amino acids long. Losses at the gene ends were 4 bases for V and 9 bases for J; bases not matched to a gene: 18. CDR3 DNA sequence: TGTGCCAGCAGCTCGAACATCCTTGACAGGGTAGCTAGTGAGCAGTTCTTC. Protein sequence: CASSSNILDRVASEQFF.

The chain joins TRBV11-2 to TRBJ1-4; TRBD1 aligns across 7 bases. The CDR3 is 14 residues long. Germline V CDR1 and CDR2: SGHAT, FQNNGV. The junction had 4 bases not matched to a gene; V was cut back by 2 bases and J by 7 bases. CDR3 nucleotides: TGTGCCAGCAGCTTAACAGGGGTCGGTGAAAAACTGTTTTTT. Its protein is CASSLTGVGEKLFF.

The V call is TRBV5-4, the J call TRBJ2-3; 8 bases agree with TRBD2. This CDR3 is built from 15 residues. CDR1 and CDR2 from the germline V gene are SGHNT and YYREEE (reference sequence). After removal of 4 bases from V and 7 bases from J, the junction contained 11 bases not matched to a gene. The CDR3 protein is CASSRGGLAGYTQYF. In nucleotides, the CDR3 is TGTGCCAGCAGCCGCGGGGGGCTGGCAGGGTATACGCAGTATTTT. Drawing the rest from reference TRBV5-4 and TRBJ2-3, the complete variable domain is ETGVTQSPTHLIKTRGQQVTLRCSSQSGHNTVSWYQQALGQGPQFIFQYYREEENGRGNFPPRFSGLQFPNYSSELNVNALELDDSALYLCASSRGGLAGYTQYFGPGTRLTVL.

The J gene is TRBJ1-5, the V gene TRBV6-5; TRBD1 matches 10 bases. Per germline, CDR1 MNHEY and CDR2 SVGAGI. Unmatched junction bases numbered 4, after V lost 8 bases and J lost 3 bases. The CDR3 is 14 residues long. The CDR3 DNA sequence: TGTGCCAGCGCCGGGACAGGGGTCAATCAGCCCCAGCATTTT. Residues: CASAGTGVNQPQHF.